These 2 T cell receptor beta chains were sequenced from one sample in a study of T cell responses to AZD1222 COVID-19 vaccine. The assay was immunoSEQ multiplex PCR, and TCRdb's table has in-frame clones only and misses some. The profile shows approximately 120,000 clones, about 89% of them singletons. The specimen was peripheral blood, collected on day 0 of AZD1222 vaccination. Receptor source: an adult in good health.

DNA of the CDR3: TGTGCCACCCACGACAGAACCGACGAGCAGTACTTC. Its translation is CATHDRTDEQYF. The V and J genes are TRBV10-3 and TRBJ2-7; possibly TRBD1 for D (5 bases). Germline CDR1 is ENHRY and CDR2 is SYGVKD. The CDR3 spans 12 residues. V was cut by 10 bases and J by 5 bases, with 15 bases left in between.

This chain uses TRBV5-1 with TRBJ1-2, with 7 bases lining up with TRBD1. The ends lost 0 bases at V and 4 bases at J; junction bases unmatched: 3. The CDR3 extends over 14 amino acids. From germline, CDR1 is SGHRS and CDR2 YFSETQ. Here the CDR3 DNA reads TGCGCCAGCAGCTTGGAGGCAGGGGGCTATGGCTACACCTTC. This codes for CASSLEAGGYGYTF.